Below, 7 T cell receptor beta chains from the same sample are listed, as sequenced in a study of cytomegalovirus exposure and HLA in healthy donors. Primers for the PCR totalled 60 Vbeta and 13 Jbeta. Some clones are missing from TCRdb's copy, which holds only in-frame ones; the method was immunoSEQ multiplex PCR. Of approximately 150,000 clones listed, around 80% are singletons. Sequenced input: PBMCs. Receptors originate from a man aged 40-50 years in good health and CMV-seropositive.

With regard to this clone: This CDR3 is also generated by other DNA sequences in the sample. The chain couples TRBV7-3 to TRBJ1-1; TRBD1 aligns across 8 bases. Germline-derived CDR1 and CDR2 are SGHTA and FQGTGA. V lost 3 bases, J lost 3 bases, and 0 bases stayed unmatched. The CDR3 extends over 13 amino acids. CDR3 protein: CASSLDRDTEAFF. In DNA form, the CDR3 reads TGTGCCAGCAGCTTGGACAGGGACACTGAAGCTTTCTTT.

The rearrangement uses TRBV18 and TRBJ2-3; TRBD2 matches at 8 bases. The germline CDR1 and CDR2 sequences are KGHSH and LQKENI. The CDR3 runs 13 residues. The V gene end was trimmed by 4 bases and the J gene end by 6 bases; junction bases not matched to a gene: 3. This CDR3 reads CASSQSGGDTQYF. For the CDR3, the DNA is TGTGCCAGCTCACAAAGCGGGGGCGATACGCAGTATTTT.

DNA for the CDR3: TGTGCCAGCAGCATCAAGCGGGAGGTTGGGTACGAGCAGTACTTC. Protein sequence: CASSIKREVGYEQYF. The V and J genes are TRBV5-6 and TRBJ2-7; 9 positions match TRBD2. This CDR3 contains 15 residues. Germline trimming cut 4 bases from V and 4 bases from J; bases unmatched to any gene: 9. Germline loops: CDR1 SGHDT, CDR2 YYEEEE.

The rearrangement uses TRBV5-1 and TRBJ2-1; TRBD2 aligns across 11 bases. The ends lost 4 bases at V and 2 bases at J; junction bases unmatched: 11. The germline CDR1 and CDR2 sequences are SGHRS and YFSETQ. The CDR3 consists of 18 residues. The chain's CDR3 is CASSADLAGGPPYNEQFF. CDR3 DNA: TGCGCCAGCAGCGCAGACTTAGCGGGAGGGCCCCCCTACAATGAGCAGTTCTTC.

Details on this clone: Other DNA sequences of this sample code for an identical CDR3. As DNA, the CDR3 is TGCAGTGCTTCCCGGGACACTGAAGCTTTCTTT. Amino acid sequence: CSASRDTEAFF. The rearrangement links TRBV20-1 to TRBJ1-1; the D is unclear. V gave up 5 bases and J gave up 3 bases, with 7 bases separating them. Germline V gene lookup returns CDR1 DFQATT and CDR2 SNEGSKA (reference sequence). CDR3 length equals 11 residues.

This sequence joins TRBV19 and TRBJ2-1; D remains ambiguous. With 1 base removed from V and 5 bases from J, the gap between germline ends came to 6 bases. The CDR3 contains 13 residues. Germline V gene lookup returns CDR1 LNHDA and CDR2 SQIVND (reference sequence). CDR3 DNA: TGTGCCAGTAGTATAGGTAATAACAATGAGCAGTTCTTC. It encodes CASSIGNNNEQFF.

The chain uses TRBV5-1 and TRBJ2-7, with TRBD2 matching over 8 bases. Germline loops: CDR1 SGHRS, CDR2 YFSETQ. The CDR3 consists of 14 residues. The ends lost 4 bases at V and 2 bases at J; junction bases unmatched: 5. The CDR3 bases are TGCGCCAGCAGCCACGGGGGGGCTCCCTACGAGCAGTACTTC. As protein: CASSHGGAPYEQYF. The full variable domain, its missing parts supplied by reference TRBV5-1 and TRBJ2-7, is KAGVTQTPRYLIKTRGQQVTLSCSPISGHRSVSWYQQTPGQGLQFLFEYFSETQRNKGNFPGRFSGRQFSNSRSEMNVSTLELGDSALYLCASSHGGAPYEQYFGPGTRLTVT.